The 14 T cell receptor beta chains in this list originate from one sample, sequenced in a study of CD8 T cells in Susac syndrome. When the RNA was reverse transcribed, random hexamers were used with an input of roughly 0.5 to 1 ug. TCRdb reprocessed the immunoSEQ multiplex PCR reads with MiXCR, giving one entry per CDR3 protein. Among about 250,000 distinct CDR3 sequences listed, approximately 92% were seen once. The sequencing input was CD4+ T cells from PBMCs. These receptors originate from a human donor with multiple sclerosis.

The CDR3 DNA follows: TGTGCCAGCTCACGAAGTAGGGAGCTAGCCAAAAACATTCAGTACTTC. Protein sequence: CASSRSRELAKNIQYF. The chain joins TRBV18 to TRBJ2-4, with TRBD2 as a possible D gene (5 bases). Germline V gene lookup returns CDR1 KGHSH and CDR2 LQKENI. The CDR3 sequence is 16 residues long. Trimming shortened V by 4 bases and J by 0 bases, and 13 bases separated the two germline ends.

This chain connects TRBV7-9 to TRBJ1-2; D remains unclear. Germline values: CDR1 SEHNR, CDR2 FQNEAQ (reference sequence). V dropped 1 base and J dropped 7 bases, with 7 bases sitting between them. CDR3 size: 12 residues. The CDR3 coding sequence is TGTGCCAGCAGCTTAGACCTATCTGGCTACACCTTC. Protein sequence: CASSLDLSGYTF.

V is TRBV2 and J is TRBJ2-3, with 8 nucleotides matching TRBD1. V lost 4 bases and J lost 4; bases outside the gene matches: 10. CDR1 SNHLY and CDR2 FYNNEI come from the germline V gene. The CDR3 runs to 16 residues. The CDR3 region has the DNA TGTGCCAGCAGTGGTCCGCAGGGGGCGAGAGCAGATACGCAGTATTTT. It encodes CASSGPQGARADTQYF.

The V call is TRBV15, the J call TRBJ2-7; the match to TRBD2 covers 11 bases. The length of the CDR3 is 15 residues. Per the germline V gene, CDR1 is LNHNV and CDR2 is YYDKDF (reference sequence). V dropped 0 bases and J dropped 2; count of bases not matched to a gene: 0. This CDR3 is CATSRDSGGAYEQYF. The CDR3 DNA sequence: TGTGCCACCAGCAGAGATAGCGGGGGGGCCTACGAGCAGTACTTC.

This clonotype was found once. The J gene is TRBJ1-1, the V gene TRBV3-1; the D is unclear. Trimming pared 4 bases from V and 5 bases from J, leaving 14 bases between. The germline V gene has CDR1 LGHDT and CDR2 YNNKEL (reference sequence). The CDR3 is 14 residues long. CDR3 protein: CASSPSAIGTEAFF. CDR3 in DNA: TGTGCCAGCAGCCCGTCGGCGATTGGGACTGAAGCTTTCTTT.

V usage is TRBV6-2 or TRBV6-3 and J usage is TRBJ2-3; 11 bases agree with TRBD2. Germline CDR1 is MNHEY and CDR2 is SVGEGT. Losses at the gene ends were 6 bases for V and 2 bases for J; bases not matched to a gene: 16. This CDR3 has 19 residues. CDR3 sequence reads: CASRTNYGTSGGHTDTQYF. The CDR3, as DNA: TGTGCCAGCAGAACCAATTACGGAACTAGCGGGGGCCACACAGATACGCAGTATTTT.

The rearrangement links TRBV19 to TRBJ2-2; 10 bases align to TRBD1. CDR1 LNHDA and CDR2 SQIVND come from the germline V gene (reference sequence). After removal of 5 bases from V and 6 bases from J, the junction contained 3 bases not matched to a gene. The CDR3 loop spans 14 amino acids. CDR3 protein: CASSGTGVAGELFF. The CDR3 nucleotides are TGTGCCAGTAGTGGGACAGGGGTTGCCGGGGAGCTGTTTTTT.

V and J are TRBV12-3 or TRBV12-4 and TRBJ1-2; D uncertain. The CDR3 covers 15 residues. V was shortened by 7 bases and J by 3 bases, with 18 bases between the two germline ends. The CDR3 sequence is CASIPTGRGDYGYTF. CDR3 bases: TGTGCCAGCATCCCGACCGGGCGGGGAGACTATGGCTACACCTTC.

The rearrangement joins TRBV9 to TRBJ2-1, with 9 bases aligning to TRBD2. CDR3 length: 18 residues. The trim removed 0 bases at V and 6 bases at J, leaving 13 bases unmatched. Germline V gene lookup returns CDR1 SGDLS and CDR2 YYNGEE. The CDR3 DNA reads TGTGCCAGCAGCGTAGGTGCCAGCGGGAGGCCCGGGCGCAATGAGCAGTTCTTC. Protein product: CASSVGASGRPGRNEQFF.

The V call is TRBV6-2 or TRBV6-3, the J call TRBJ2-7; perhaps TRBD1 as D (5 bases). V was clipped by 2 bases and J by 6 bases, with 20 bases between them. The CDR3 covers 16 residues. CDR1 is MNHEY, CDR2 SVGEGT, per germline. CDR3 DNA: TGTGCCAGCAGTTACCGACTTGTGGTACAGGCCGGCGAGCAGTACGTC. Residues: CASSYRLVVQAGEQYV.

Comments on this clonotype: The junction shows a germline mismatch at one end, possibly a read error. The V gene is TRBV6-1, the J gene TRBJ1-1; D ambiguous. Germline V gene data show CDR1 as MNHNS and CDR2 as SASEGT. The CDR3 loop spans 12 amino acids. The CDR3 is CASSEAGRAAFF. In DNA, the CDR3 is TGTGCCAGCAGCGAAGCGGGGAGGGCAGCTTTCTTT.

The rearrangement links TRBV5-1 to TRBJ1-1; D uncertain. Germline V gene sequence: CDR1 SGHRS, CDR2 YFSETQ. The CDR3 extends over 12 amino acids. V was shortened by 3 bases and J by 3 bases, with 6 bases between the two germline ends. CDR3 residues: CASSSQYTEAFF. The CDR3 DNA is TGCGCCAGCAGCTCTCAGTACACTGAAGCTTTCTTT.

The chain employs TRBV6-4 and TRBJ1-3; no clear D gene. The length of the CDR3 is 18 residues. Germline-derived CDR1 and CDR2 are MRHNA and SNTAGT. V shed 1 base and J shed 1 base, with 17 bases lying between them. CDR3 sequence: CASSDCEEGSNSGNTIYF. The DNA for the CDR3 is TGTGCCAGCAGTGACTGCGAGGAAGGGAGTAATTCTGGAAACACCATATATTTT.

CDR3 DNA sequence: TGCGCCAGCAGCCAAGACAGGGGAAAGACCCAGTACTTC. Translation gives CASSQDRGKTQYF. The chain combines TRBV4-1 with TRBJ2-5; possible D gene TRBD1, 6 bases. This CDR3 region has 13 residues. V lost 0 bases and J 6 bases, leaving 8 bases between the germline ends. Germline CDR1 and CDR2: MGHRA and YSYEKL.